This T cell receptor (beta chain) was sequenced in a study of T cell clusters in autoimmune cytopenias (dated by TCRdb to the late 2010s). Study-wide context: Healthy donor controls had a mean age of roughly 51 years and a median age of roughly 59 years, with about 55% of the 43 female. In autoimmune cytopenia patients, peripheral blood TRB and IGH repertoires were sequenced during active disease and over treatment follow-up, together with healthy, CLL and autoimmune hepatitis controls. The goal of the study was to find out whether patients with autoimmune cytopenia have a disease-specific immune repertoire signature that could be used as a blood-based biomarker. For primary cytopenia the controls were some 25 age-matched healthy donors, whereas for secondary cytopenia the controls were some 13 age-matched CLL patients. A median TRB sequencing depth of roughly 47,000 reads per sample was reached, and a median of approximately 2,400 distinct TRB clonotypes per sample was obtained. Autoimmune hepatitis repertoires were compared with those of about two dozen age- and sex-matched healthy donors.

TRB rearrangements were amplified by multiplex PCR following a touch-down protocol, with the TRB-A and TRB-B primer pools mixed in one tube. Two consecutive PCR reactions with Phusion HS II polymerase added Illumina adapters and sample indices to the amplicons. The amplicons were gel-purified using the NucleoSpin Gel and PCR Clean-up kit, after which quantification was performed by Qubit and quality was checked on an Agilent 2100 Bioanalyzer. Sequencing of the libraries was performed on an Illumina MiSeq with 600-cycle, single-indexed, paired-end runs. The authors processed their data as follows. TRB reads were aligned and assembled with MiXCR version 2.1.12 using the default MiXCR reference library. A clone was defined by each unique CDR3 nucleotide sequence, and the analysis included only productive sequences supported by at least two reads. To assess repertoire diversity, an R script computed alpha-parameterized diversity profiles (alpha 0 to 5), which included the Shannon (alpha 1) and Simpson (alpha 2) indices. The tcR package was used to compute combinatorial TRB VJ usage, which was then compared between cohorts by principal component analysis with ade4. Using GLIPH, TCRbeta CDR3s were clustered on pairs of cohorts matched for age and read depth, and a Wilcoxon test was used to compare cluster frequencies. Following reprocessing of the reads by TCRdb, the data hold one row per CDR3 protein sequence and no DNA is available. TCRdb's processing, not the authors', yielded these V and J calls. The table kept for this sample lists some 12,000 distinct CDR3 sequences. The leading ten clones occupy 3.3% of the sample.

No count is recorded, yet this clonotype rates as medium-sized (0.01 to 0.1%) from its frequency. The antigen it recognizes is unknown. What the study reported, not specific to this receptor: The T cell clusters were defined only in silico, and the functional role of the clusters still needed to be validated experimentally. GLIPH results suggested that primary autoimmune cytopenia patients were missing physiological T cell clusters, with 51 clusters found only in healthy donors compared with more than 15 found only in patients. The TRB repertoire shifts, including less even repertoires in secondary cytopenia and CLL, mostly reflected lymphoma bias and not autoimmunity. In the comparison of secondary cytopenia with CLL, the cluster-lack signature was not observed, apparently because the dominant lymphoma-associated repertoire masked the signature. Compared with active autoimmune hepatitis patients, healthy donors had almost three times as many exclusive TRB clusters, a finding consistent with an autoimmunity-wide signature.

For each sample, TRB amplification used roughly 250 ng of peripheral blood genomic DNA, equal to some 37,000 genome equivalents. Taken from cysteine to phenylalanine, the CDR3 has 15 residues. No DNA appears here. Looking up the germline V gene yields CDR1 SGHDT and CDR2 YYEEEE. These sequences were also reported in another study, on T cell repertoires in aging, cancer and after chemotherapy. That second report states: The donors fell into six age groups ranging from 30 or younger to 70 or older, and each group had at least three individuals. Control TCR repertoires from healthy donors were recorded over several months to years, and clear clonal overlap was observed across re-sampling. In total, the full dataset held millions of TCR reads. Untreated patients with hematological or solid cancers showed significantly lower blood TCR diversity and higher clonality than age-matched healthy donors. In healthy donors, the drop in TCR diversity with age came mainly from a loss of richness, whereas in cancer patients a loss of evenness also played a part. An increase in median generation probability over the chemotherapy interval was observed in both cancer cohorts, suggesting that the repertoire was reconstituted through rebound thymic output. According to the authors, the repertoire data do not permit conclusions about immunological memory after chemotherapy. Peripheral blood TCR beta repertoires from healthy donors and cancer patients were profiled to examine immunoaging and T cell reconstitution after chemotherapy. A cohort of 220 or so cancer patients (94 with hematological and approximately 120 with solid cancers) was assembled, and approximately 99 healthy donors were included as a reference group. MiXCR versions 2.12 and 3.0.5 were used to process TRB sequences. The repertoire metrics were Shannon diversity, evenness, clonality (calculated as one minus evenness), and diversity profiles parameterized by alpha from 0 to 5. The IGoR algorithm was used to calculate generation probabilities of clones in the paired pre- and post-chemotherapy samples.

The origin of this receptor is a human donor in good health. The rearrangement combines TRBV5-6 with TRBJ1-2. The sequenced sample was peripheral blood. The CDR3 region: CASSPAGRIAAGYTF.